This T cell receptor (beta chain) comes out of a study of T cells in localized non-small cell lung cancer. Study conclusions and caveats: Tumor trailed uninvolved adjacent lung in T cell clonality, which peaked there.

A word on this clone: Its specificity is not known.

The CDR3 has 16 residues. In germline, CDR1 is SGHDT, CDR2 YYEEEE. V was trimmed by 3 bases and J by 1 base, leaving 13 bases between them. Repertoires were generated with immunoSEQ multiplex PCR, while TCRdb's copy carries only in-frame clones and drops some. The sample shows roughly 21,000 clones, 88% of them seen only once. The chain joins TRBV5-6 to TRBJ2-2; the D call may be TRBD1 or TRBD2 (5 bases each). This receptor was taken from a male donor at least 60 years old with stage II lung adenocarcinoma. The material was peripheral blood mononuclear cells, obtained before any cancer treatment. The DNA for the CDR3 is TGTGCCAGCAGCTCATCCTGGGGGTGGAACACCGGGGAGCTGTTTTTT. Residues: CASSSSWGWNTGELFF.